These 32 T cell receptor beta chains were sequenced from one sample in a study of cytomegalovirus exposure and HLA in healthy donors. The PCR was carried out with 60 Vbeta primers and 13 Jbeta primers. TCRdb's copy holds only in-frame clones and misses some; the assay was immunoSEQ multiplex PCR. The sample holds under 150,000 clones, around four fifths seen once. The sequencing input was PBMCs. The receptor source for this set is a male donor in good health and CMV-seropositive.

In this sample, this clone turned up a few times. This chain links TRBV21-1 with TRBJ1-4; the DNA was not used to check the table's D call, TRBD1. TRBV21-1 is recorded as a pseudogene. The CDR3 length is 17 residues. CDR3 residues: CASSKGLTQGTNEKLFF. The CDR3 nucleotides read TGTGCCAGCAGCAAAGGCCTTACCCAGGGGACTAATGAAAAACTGTTTTTT.

The chain is built from TRBV6-1 and TRBJ2-7; TRBD2 matches 11 bases. The CDR3 extends over 15 amino acids. Germline V CDR1 and CDR2: MNHNS, SASEGT. The ends lost 6 bases at V and 0 bases at J; junction bases unmatched: 4. The CDR3 bases are TGTGCCAGCAGCTTTGGGACTAGCGGCTCCTACGAGCAGTACTTC. It is translated as CASSFGTSGSYEQYF.

V gene TRBV4-1 combines with J gene TRBJ1-1, with 11 bases fitting TRBD1. The junction had 1 base not matched to a gene; V was cut back by 3 bases and J by 1 base. Germline loops: CDR1 MGHRA, CDR2 YSYEKL. The length of the CDR3 is 15 residues. CDR3 nucleotides: TGCGCCAGCAGCCACGGACAGGGGGCGAACACTGAAGCTTTCTTT. Amino acids: CASSHGQGANTEAFF.

This clone was seen only a few times. The V gene is TRBV25-1, the J gene TRBJ2-7, with D maybe TRBD2 (6 bases). This CDR3 region has 14 residues. With 1 base removed from V and 2 bases from J, the gap between germline ends came to 9 bases. CDR1 is MGHDK and CDR2 is SYGVNS in the germline V gene. The CDR3: CASSESGETYEQYF. The CDR3 bases are TGTGCCAGCAGTGAATCGGGAGAAACCTACGAGCAGTACTTC.

V usage is TRBV4-2 and J usage is TRBJ2-5; perhaps TRBD2 as D (7 bases). Germline loops: CDR1 LGHNA, CDR2 YNFKEQ. This CDR3 comprises 15 residues. Trimming cost V 4 bases and J 5 bases, with 17 bases left between them. The CDR3 nucleotides read TGTGCCAGCAGCCTCTTAGGGGGGGCCGGGGAGACCCAGTACTTC. Its protein is CASSLLGGAGETQYF.

V gene TRBV6-5 combines with J gene TRBJ1-2; 7 nucleotides line up with TRBD1. The trim removed 2 bases at V and 4 bases at J, leaving 7 bases unmatched. CDR3 length equals 15 residues. Germline CDR1 MNHEY, CDR2 SVGAGI. The CDR3 nucleotides are TGTGCCAGCAGTTACGAGGAGGGGGCGGGCTATGGCTACACCTTC. Translated: CASSYEEGAGYGYTF.

This clone has just one count. Written as DNA, the CDR3 is TGTGCCAGTAGTATGGCAGGCGAAAACGAGCAGTACTTC. This translates into CASSMAGENEQYF. The V call is TRBV19, the J call TRBJ2-5, with D uncertain. The DNA matches TRBJ2-7 better at its end, which makes the J call doubtful. The CDR3 sequence is 13 residues long. Germline CDR1 reads LNHDA; CDR2 reads SQIVND (reference sequence).

Turning to this clone: The junction does not match germline at one end; this may be a read error. The chain uses TRBV7-2 and TRBJ1-5; D is undetermined. Germline loops: CDR1 SGHTA, CDR2 FQGNSA. This CDR3 comprises 13 residues. As DNA, the CDR3 is TGTGCCAACAGCTTATGGAGGGATCAGCCCCAGCATTTT. Its protein product is CANSLWRDQPQHF.

V usage is TRBV6-5 and J usage is TRBJ2-3; a possible D gene is TRBD1 (6 bases). This CDR3 is built from 12 residues. Trimming cost V 5 bases and J 7 bases, with 10 bases left between them. Germline CDR1 is MNHEY and CDR2 is SVGAGI. CDR3 nucleotide sequence: TGTGCCAGCAGTGAACAGGGAAATACGCAGTATTTT. Protein: CASSEQGNTQYF.

The chain combines TRBV6-6 with TRBJ1-1, with D uncertain. Per the germline V gene, CDR1 is MNHNY and CDR2 is SVGAGI (reference sequence). Trimming cost V 2 bases and J 0 bases, with 4 bases left between them. The CDR3 is made up of 13 amino acids. The CDR3 is CASSYRVNTEAFF. In nucleotides, the CDR3 is TGTGCCAGCAGTTACCGCGTGAACACTGAAGCTTTCTTT.

This clone appeared a few times. The V gene is TRBV6-5, the J gene TRBJ2-3; no reliable D call. CDR1 MNHEY and CDR2 SVGAGI come from the germline V gene. The CDR3 is made up of 10 amino acids. The V end lost 8 bases, the J end lost 4 bases, and 4 bases lay between the germline ends. The CDR3 DNA follows: TGTGCCAGCGGAGCAGATACGCAGTATTTT. Protein sequence: CASGADTQYF.

This clone was seen more than once but under ten times. V usage is TRBV5-6 and J usage is TRBJ2-5; D is unresolved. In germline, CDR1 is SGHDT, CDR2 YYEEEE. The CDR3 is made up of 15 amino acids. The ends were cut back, 0 bases at V and 5 bases at J, with 14 bases in the middle. In nucleotides, the CDR3 is TGTGCCAGCAGCTTGGGGAGTTCTAGTAGGGAGACCCAGTACTTC. It yields the protein CASSLGSSSRETQYF.

This chain connects TRBV29-1 to TRBJ2-2; a weak D match, TRBD1 (5 bases). The V and J ends lost 3 bases and 5 bases respectively, with 7 bases between them. The CDR3 is 12 amino acids. CDR1 SQVTM and CDR2 ANQGSEA come from the germline V gene. The CDR3 protein is CSVDPGTGELFF. The CDR3 DNA follows: TGCAGCGTTGACCCAGGGACCGGGGAGCTGTTTTTT.

This clone has more than one count but fewer than ten. This chain links TRBV6-5 with TRBJ2-3; TRBD2 might be the D (6 bases). V dropped 0 bases and J dropped 5 bases, with 15 bases sitting between them. This CDR3 has 16 amino acids. The germline CDR1 and CDR2 sequences are MNHEY and SVGAGI. CDR3 bases: TGTGCCAGCAGTTACTCATCTCGCCGGGGAGGAGATACGCAGTATTTT. Its protein is CASSYSSRRGGDTQYF.

The V and J genes are TRBV7-9 and TRBJ2-7, with 8 nucleotides matching TRBD1. CDR1 and CDR2 (germline): SEHNR, FQNEAQ (reference sequence). J gave up 2 bases and V 3 bases, and 3 bases lay outside the gene matches. The CDR3 is 14 amino acids. CDR3 region: CASSFDRGPYEQYF. In DNA, the CDR3 is TGTGCCAGCAGCTTCGACAGGGGACCCTACGAGCAGTACTTC.

This chain joins TRBV4-3 and TRBJ2-7, with 8 bases aligning to TRBD1. The germline CDR1 and CDR2 sequences are LGHNA and YSLEER. J gave up 2 bases and V 0 bases, and 3 bases lay outside the gene matches. This CDR3 has 15 amino acids. The CDR3 DNA sequence: TGCGCCAGCAGCCAAGATCCGGGACAGGCCTACGAGCAGTACTTC. It encodes CASSQDPGQAYEQYF.

This chain uses TRBV5-6 with TRBJ1-2; tentatively, D is TRBD1 (6 bases). Germline assignment: CDR1 SGHDT and CDR2 YYEEEE. The V end lost 3 bases, the J end lost 7 bases, and 16 bases lay between the germline ends. This CDR3 region has 14 residues. The CDR3 sequence is CASSWTAVLRGYTF. The CDR3 coding sequence is TGTGCCAGCAGCTGGACAGCGGTGCTTCGTGGCTACACCTTC.

The V call is TRBV6-5, the J call TRBJ1-2; possibly TRBD1 for D (6 bases). Trimming shortened V by 6 bases and J by 4 bases, and 12 bases separated the two germline ends. The CDR3 totals 13 residues. Germline-derived CDR1 and CDR2 are MNHEY and SVGAGI. The DNA for the CDR3 is TGTGCCAGCAGATTGGACAGACTCTATGGCTACACCTTC. Translated: CASRLDRLYGYTF.

This chain joins TRBV9 and TRBJ2-7, with TRBD2 as a possible D gene (5 bases). Looked up from germline, CDR1 is SGDLS and CDR2 is YYNGEE. The CDR3 totals 16 residues. Deletions cut 3 bases from V and 2 bases from J, with 18 bases between. Here the CDR3 reads CASSGKLVPPPYEQYF. Here the CDR3 DNA reads TGTGCCAGCAGCGGAAAACTAGTGCCTCCTCCCTACGAGCAGTACTTC. The entire variable domain, with the rest obtained from reference TRBV9 and TRBJ2-7, is as follows: DSGVTQTPKHLITATGQRVTLRCSPRSGDLSVYWYQQSLDQGLQFLIQYYNGEERAKGNILERFSAQQFPDLHSELNLSSLELGDSALYFCASSGKLVPPPYEQYFGPGTRLTVT.

The chain carries TRBV28 and TRBJ2-7; 9 bases fit TRBD1. The CDR3 covers 13 residues. V dropped 6 bases and J dropped 6; count of bases not matched to a gene: 6. Germline V gene lookup returns CDR1 MDHEN and CDR2 SYDVKM. CDR3 amino acids: CASSPGQGGEQYF. The CDR3 region has the DNA TGTGCCAGCAGCCCGGGACAGGGTGGCGAGCAGTACTTC.

The genes are TRBV5-5 and TRBJ2-7, with D perhaps TRBD1 (6 bases). This CDR3 is 14 amino acids long. Germline V gene lookup returns CDR1 SGHKS and CDR2 YYEKEE (reference sequence). The V and J ends lost 1 base and 3 bases respectively, with 11 bases between them. The CDR3 spells CASSLRTASYEQYF. CDR3 coding DNA: TGTGCCAGCAGCTTGCGGACAGCTAGCTACGAGCAGTACTTC.

This clone was seen once. The rearrangement links TRBV7-3 to TRBJ1-2, with 9 bases fitting TRBD1. There are 14 residues in the CDR3. Germline values: CDR1 SGHTA, CDR2 FQGTGA. V lost 5 bases and J lost 6; bases outside the gene matches: 7. The CDR3 sequence: CASSTSGQGDGYTF. CDR3 DNA: TGTGCCAGCAGCACATCGGGACAGGGAGATGGCTACACCTTC.

The V and J genes are TRBV4-1 and TRBJ1-2, with a tentative D call TRBD1 (5 bases). There are 14 residues in the CDR3. Per germline, CDR1 MGHRA and CDR2 YSYEKL. Trimming shortened V by 4 bases and J by 2 bases, and 11 bases separated the two germline ends. In DNA, the CDR3 is TGCGCCAGCAGCCGCCAGACAGAGAACTATGGCTACACCTTC. Protein sequence: CASSRQTENYGYTF.

In DNA form, the CDR3 reads TGTGCCAGCAGCTTTTCCGGCGGTAGAAGCACAGATACGCAGTATTTT. The encoded protein is CASSFSGGRSTDTQYF. The V gene is TRBV11-3, the J gene TRBJ2-3; D gene ambiguous. CDR1 and CDR2 (germline): SGHNT, YENEEA. Deletions cut 3 bases from V and 0 bases from J, with 13 bases between. The CDR3 is 16 residues long.

This clone was seen just once. V gene TRBV9 combines with J gene TRBJ1-5; tentatively, D is TRBD1 (6 bases). Germline CDR1 SGDLS, CDR2 YYNGEE. The CDR3 contains 14 residues. Trimming removed 4 bases at V and 5 bases at J, with 13 bases between. The CDR3 sequence: CASSPMGGHQPQHF. The CDR3 DNA sequence: TGTGCCAGCAGCCCTATGGGGGGGCATCAGCCCCAGCATTTT. The full variable domain, rest sourced from reference TRBV9 and TRBJ1-5, is DSGVTQTPKHLITATGQRVTLRCSPRSGDLSVYWYQQSLDQGLQFLIQYYNGEERAKGNILERFSAQQFPDLHSELNLSSLELGDSALYFCASSPMGGHQPQHFGDGTRLSIL.

This clone has just one count. The chain uses TRBV4-3 and TRBJ2-2; D uncertain. This CDR3 region has 18 residues. The germline V gene encodes CDR1 LGHNA and CDR2 YSLEER. V shed 0 bases and J shed 0 bases, with 14 bases lying between them. CDR3 amino acids: CASSQDYFGSANTGELFF. CDR3 in DNA: TGCGCCAGCAGCCAAGATTATTTCGGCAGCGCGAACACCGGGGAGCTGTTTTTT.

The CDR3 DNA sequence: TGTGCCAGCAGTCTACAGGGTATTGCCTACGAGCAGTACTTC. It encodes CASSLQGIAYEQYF. This rearrangement joins TRBV6-6 to TRBJ2-7; D is perhaps TRBD1 (6 bases). Germline assignment: CDR1 MNHNY and CDR2 SVGAGI (reference sequence). The ends were cut back, 5 bases at V and 2 bases at J, with 13 bases in the middle. The CDR3 totals 14 residues.

This sequence joins TRBV5-4 and TRBJ1-2, with 7 positions matching TRBD1. Trimming removed 3 bases from V and 3 bases from J; junction bases left unmatched: 2. Germline-derived CDR1 and CDR2 are SGHNT and YYREEE (reference sequence). This CDR3 is 13 amino acids long. The CDR3 is CASSSGQYYGYTF. DNA for the CDR3: TGTGCCAGCAGCTCGGGACAGTACTATGGCTACACCTTC. The full variable domain, in which reference TRBV5-4 and TRBJ1-2 provide the parts outside the CDR3, is ETGVTQSPTHLIKTRGQQVTLRCSSQSGHNTVSWYQQALGQGPQFIFQYYREEENGRGNFPPRFSGLQFPNYSSELNVNALELDDSALYLCASSSGQYYGYTFGSGTRLTVV.

This chain connects TRBV27 to TRBJ2-7, with TRBD2 matching 8 bases. The CDR3 length is 15 residues. The ends lost 5 bases at V and 2 bases at J; junction bases unmatched: 8. The germline V gene has CDR1 MNHEY and CDR2 SMNVEV (reference sequence). The CDR3 nucleotides are TGTGCCAGCAGTCCTACTAGCGGAAGAACCTACGAGCAGTACTTC. This gives the protein CASSPTSGRTYEQYF.

This clone was seen a single time. The same CDR3 arises from other DNA sequences in this sample as well. The rearrangement links TRBV7-3 to TRBJ2-1, with 13 positions matching TRBD2. The V gene's germline CDR1 is SGHTA and CDR2 FQGTGA. The V and J ends lost 5 bases and 4 bases, in that order; junction bases with no gene match: 2. CDR3 length: 15 residues. CDR3 sequence (DNA): TGTGCCAGCAGCCCGACTAGCGGGGGGTACAATGAGCAGTTCTTC. Translating it yields CASSPTSGGYNEQFF.

The genes are TRBV5-6 and TRBJ1-1; no clear D. CDR1 and CDR2 (germline): SGHDT, YYEEEE. This CDR3 has 13 residues. V dropped 3 bases and J dropped 4 bases, with 10 bases sitting between them. The CDR3: CASSWNTGTEAFF. As DNA, the CDR3 is TGTGCCAGCAGCTGGAACACGGGCACTGAAGCTTTCTTT.

In its sample, this clone was seen once. V is TRBV10-2 and J is TRBJ2-7; TRBD2 matches at 8 bases. Germline V gives CDR1 WSHSY, CDR2 SAAADI. The V gene end was trimmed by 7 bases and the J gene end by 2 bases; junction bases not matched to a gene: 7. CDR3 length equals 14 residues. The CDR3 loop is CASTTQRGTYEQYF. In nucleotides, the CDR3 is TGCGCCAGCACTACCCAGCGGGGGACCTACGAGCAGTACTTC.